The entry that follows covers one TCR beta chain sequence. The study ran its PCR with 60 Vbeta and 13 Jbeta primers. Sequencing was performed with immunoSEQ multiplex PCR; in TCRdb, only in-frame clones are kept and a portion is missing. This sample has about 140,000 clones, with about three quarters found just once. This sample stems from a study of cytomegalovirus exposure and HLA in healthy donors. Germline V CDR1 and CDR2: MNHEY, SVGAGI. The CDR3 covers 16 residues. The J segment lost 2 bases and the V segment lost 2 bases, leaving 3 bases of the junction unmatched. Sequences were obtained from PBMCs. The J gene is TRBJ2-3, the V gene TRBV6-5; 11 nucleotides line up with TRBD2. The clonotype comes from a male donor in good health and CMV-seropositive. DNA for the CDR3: TGTGCCAGCAGTTACACTAGCGGGGGCCTCACAGATACGCAGTATTTT. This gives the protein CASSYTSGGLTDTQYF.